These 25 T cell receptor beta chains came from one sample sequenced in a study of cytomegalovirus exposure and HLA in healthy donors. The study ran its PCR with 60 Vbeta and 13 Jbeta primers. The table came from immunoSEQ multiplex PCR; TCRdb's copy has only in-frame clones and leaves some out. The sample has more than 85,000 clones, 50% to 70% seen once. The sequencing input was PBMCs. These receptors were obtained from a human donor in good health.

The V call is TRBV11-2, the J call TRBJ2-1, with 10 bases that match TRBD2. The germline CDR1 and CDR2 sequences are SGHAT and FQNNGV. The CDR3 is made up of 16 amino acids. The V and J ends lost 4 bases and 13 bases, in that order; junction bases with no gene match: 16. The CDR3 spells CASSSFGSGRAMGQFF. The CDR3 DNA sequence: TGTGCCAGCAGCTCCTTCGGCAGCGGGAGGGCCATGGGACAGTTCTTC.

The count of this clone is one. The rearrangement links TRBV4-1 to TRBJ2-7, with D perhaps TRBD1 (5 bases). The CDR3 sequence is 13 residues long. Trimming took off 4 bases at V and 3 bases at J, with 10 bases between the two ends. Germline V CDR1 and CDR2: MGHRA, YSYEKL. The CDR3 sequence: CASSPSGLYEQYF. The CDR3 nucleotides read TGCGCCAGCAGCCCCTCAGGGCTCTACGAGCAGTACTTC.

V gene TRBV7-2 combines with J gene TRBJ2-1; TRBD2 might be the D (8 bases). This CDR3 spans 17 amino acids. V dropped 2 bases and J dropped 0 bases, with 14 bases sitting between them. The germline V gene has CDR1 SGHTA and CDR2 FQGNSA. CDR3 bases: TGTGCCAGCAGCTTATTAGCGGGACAGCTCTCCTACAATGAGCAGTTCTTC. Protein product: CASSLLAGQLSYNEQFF.

V gene TRBV5-1 combines with J gene TRBJ1-1, with TRBD1 as a possible D gene (6 bases). The V end lost 4 bases, the J end lost 0 bases, and 16 bases lay between the germline ends. CDR3 size: 16 residues. Germline V lookup: CDR1 SGHRS, CDR2 YFSETQ. The CDR3 sequence is CASSGTGSAMNTEAFF. DNA of the CDR3: TGCGCCAGCAGCGGTACAGGGTCGGCCATGAACACTGAAGCTTTCTTT.

The rearrangement uses TRBV7-6 and TRBJ1-5; D not certain. With 1 base removed from V and 7 bases from J, the gap between germline ends came to 8 bases. Per the germline V gene, CDR1 is SGHVS and CDR2 is FNYEAQ. This CDR3 has 13 amino acids. The CDR3 sequence is CASSLGGWQPQHF. CDR3 in DNA: TGTGCCAGCAGCTTAGGAGGGTGGCAGCCCCAGCATTTT.

The chain is built from TRBV30 and TRBJ1-2, with 8 bases lining up with TRBD1. The ends lost 4 bases at V and 8 bases at J; junction bases unmatched: 9. Germline assignment: CDR1 GTSNPN and CDR2 SVGIG (reference sequence). The CDR3 covers 13 residues. CDR3 in amino acids: CAWTPGQGQGYTF. In DNA form, the CDR3 reads TGTGCCTGGACCCCCGGACAGGGACAAGGCTACACCTTC.

In its sample, this clone was seen a few times. The chain has TRBV7-6 and TRBJ1-5; D is ambiguous. V was clipped by 2 bases and J by 7 bases, with 9 bases between them. Germline lookup yields CDR1 SGHVS and CDR2 FNYEAQ. CDR3 size: 13 residues. The CDR3 coding sequence is TGTGCCAGCAGCTTATCCGGGTGGCAGCCCCAGCATTTT. Protein: CASSLSGWQPQHF.

The chain combines TRBV5-8 with TRBJ2-1; D remains unclear. Germline values: CDR1 SGHTS, CDR2 YDEGEE. This CDR3 comprises 15 residues. The V end was cut by 2 bases, the J end by 3 bases, with 12 bases between. As DNA, the CDR3 is TGTGCCAGCAGCTTTTATCGCGGTATCTACAATGAGCAGTTCTTC. Translated, it gives CASSFYRGIYNEQFF.

The chain has TRBV2 and TRBJ1-5; D perhaps matches TRBD1 (5 bases). Between the trimmed V and J ends, which lost 11 bases and 0 bases, there was a span of 17 bases. CDR1 and CDR2 (germline): SNHLY, FYNNEI. The CDR3 runs 15 residues. The CDR3 nucleotides read TGTGCCTCCCGCGGGGGGTTTGTTAGCAATCAGCCCCAGCATTTT. Translation gives CASRGGFVSNQPQHF.

This clone appeared a single time. This rearrangement joins TRBV10-2 to TRBJ2-7, with 8 bases identical to TRBD2. V gave up 7 bases and J gave up 7 bases; unmatched junction bases: 9. The CDR3 extends over 13 amino acids. Germline CDR1 reads WSHSY; CDR2 reads SAAADI. CDR3 region: CASTGTRLEEQYF. The CDR3 region has the DNA TGCGCCAGCACCGGGACTAGACTAGAGGAGCAGTACTTC.

This chain links TRBV2 with TRBJ2-2; the match to TRBD1 covers 11 bases. J was trimmed by 3 bases and V by 4 bases; bases with no gene match: 10. This CDR3 has 18 residues. Germline V CDR1 and CDR2: SNHLY, FYNNEI. The CDR3 spells CASSAPLDRGRDTGELFF. The DNA for the CDR3 is TGTGCCAGCAGTGCCCCCTTGGACAGGGGGCGCGACACCGGGGAGCTGTTTTTT.

The rearrangement links TRBV4-2 to TRBJ1-2, with a weak D call TRBD1 (6 bases). The CDR3 is 16 amino acids. Deletions cut 3 bases from V and 2 bases from J, with 16 bases between. Germline CDR1 LGHNA, CDR2 YNFKEQ. The CDR3: CASSHAGDTTNYGYTF. CDR3 bases: TGTGCCAGCAGCCACGCGGGGGACACAACAAACTATGGCTACACCTTC.

The chain carries TRBV18 and TRBJ2-1; TRBD2 matches at 11 bases. V shed 2 bases, J shed 5 bases, and the junction held 2 bases outside the gene matches. Germline V gives CDR1 KGHSH, CDR2 LQKENI. The CDR3 runs 15 residues. The CDR3 DNA is TGTGCCAGCTCACCAGTACTAGCGGGAGACAATGAGCAGTTCTTC. It specifies CASSPVLAGDNEQFF.

The rearrangement uses TRBV19 and TRBJ2-1, with 9 bases matching TRBD1. CDR1 is LNHDA, CDR2 SQIVND, per germline (reference sequence). V gave up 5 bases and J gave up 4 bases; unmatched junction bases: 3. The CDR3 has 14 residues. The CDR3, as DNA: TGTGCCAGTAGTTGGGACAGGGCATACAATGAGCAGTTCTTC. This translates into CASSWDRAYNEQFF.

This chain connects TRBV5-1 to TRBJ2-7; TRBD2 aligns across 7 bases. V lost 4 bases, J lost 0 bases, and 7 bases stayed unmatched. The CDR3 extends over 15 amino acids. Germline V lookup: CDR1 SGHRS, CDR2 YFSETQ. Here the CDR3 reads CASSRLAEASYEQYF. CDR3 coding DNA: TGCGCCAGCAGCCGCCTAGCGGAGGCCTCCTACGAGCAGTACTTC.

CDR3 DNA sequence: TGCGCCAGCAGCCAAGAGGAGGACTCAGGACAGGTTTACGGGCAGTACTTC. Translation: CASSQEEDSGQVYGQYF. The rearrangement uses TRBV4-1 and TRBJ2-5; 7 nucleotides align to TRBD1. Germline loops: CDR1 MGHRA, CDR2 YSYEKL. V lost 0 bases to trimming and J lost 11 bases; unmatched junction nucleotides: 18. The CDR3 totals 17 residues.

The gene calls are TRBV18 and TRBJ2-7; TRBD2 matches 7 bases. The trim removed 3 bases at V and 5 bases at J, leaving 1 base unmatched. Germline V CDR1 and CDR2: KGHSH, LQKENI. This CDR3 has 12 amino acids. CDR3: CASSPAGDEQYF. The CDR3 bases are TGTGCCAGCTCACCGGCGGGAGACGAGCAGTACTTC.

V is TRBV10-2 and J is TRBJ1-4; D possibly corresponds to TRBD1 (6 bases). The V and J ends lost 5 bases and 2 bases respectively, with 9 bases between them. In germline, CDR1 is WSHSY, CDR2 SAAADI. The CDR3 sequence is 14 residues long. CDR3 protein: CASSLTGTNEKLFF. In DNA form, the CDR3 reads TGCGCCAGCAGTCTCACAGGGACTAATGAAAAACTGTTTTTT.

This clone was seen only a few times. The CDR3 coding sequence is TGTGCCAGCAGTGAAGAGGGGCCAGGTTCGGGACAAGGAGGAAAACTGTTTTTT. As protein: CASSEEGPGSGQGGKLFF. The chain has TRBV2 and TRBJ1-4, with D perhaps TRBD1 (6 bases). The CDR3 has 18 residues. V was cut by 1 base and J by 10 bases, with 25 bases left in between. Germline lookup yields CDR1 SNHLY and CDR2 FYNNEI.

Only a few counts were recorded for this clone. This chain links TRBV5-1 with TRBJ2-7, with TRBD2 matching 8 bases. The V gene's germline CDR1 is SGHRS and CDR2 YFSETQ. This CDR3 has 14 amino acids. The J segment lost 7 bases and the V segment lost 5 bases, leaving 11 bases of the junction unmatched. This CDR3 reads CASRPFGRAQEQYF. For the CDR3, the DNA is TGCGCCAGCAGGCCCTTCGGGAGGGCCCAAGAGCAGTACTTC.

The genes are TRBV5-5 and TRBJ1-5; D call uncertain. The CDR3 totals 13 residues. Germline values: CDR1 SGHKS, CDR2 YYEKEE (reference sequence). V lost 0 bases and J 4 bases, leaving 5 bases between the germline ends. CDR3 residues: CASSLVENQPQHF. The CDR3 bases are TGTGCCAGCAGCTTGGTTGAGAATCAGCCCCAGCATTTT.

The chain has TRBV7-9 and TRBJ2-7; D unclear. Deletions cut 5 bases from V and 0 bases from J, with 8 bases between. Germline assignment: CDR1 SEHNR and CDR2 FQNEAQ (reference sequence). The CDR3 spans 13 residues. CDR3 residues: CASSPPSSYEQYF. The DNA for the CDR3 is TGTGCCAGCAGCCCCCCGAGCTCCTACGAGCAGTACTTC.

The V gene is TRBV15, the J gene TRBJ1-5, with 7 bases matching TRBD1. The germline V gene has CDR1 LNHNV and CDR2 YYDKDF (reference sequence). Unmatched junction bases numbered 4, after V lost 1 base and J lost 1 base. The CDR3 has 16 amino acids. The CDR3 spells CATSRAGQRSNQPQHF. The CDR3 DNA sequence: TGTGCCACCAGCAGAGCGGGACAGAGAAGCAATCAGCCCCAGCATTTT.

In this sample, this clone turned up a few times. The chain is built from TRBV11-2 and TRBJ2-2, with D possibly being TRBD1 (6 bases). The CDR3 covers 14 residues. Germline-derived CDR1 and CDR2 are SGHAT and FQNNGV. V was pared by 3 bases and J by 4 bases, with 9 bases between. Written as DNA, the CDR3 is TGTGCCAGCAGCTTCCGACAGGCCACCGGGGAGCTGTTTTTT. This encodes CASSFRQATGELFF.

The chain joins TRBV30 to TRBJ2-7, with 8 bases lining up with TRBD2. Germline loops: CDR1 GTSNPN, CDR2 SVGIG (reference sequence). This CDR3 region has 15 residues. V was pared by 2 bases and J by 2 bases, with 8 bases of the junction left unmatched. CDR3: CAWSRIAGIAYEQYF. DNA of the CDR3: TGTGCCTGGAGTCGTATAGCGGGAATCGCCTACGAGCAGTACTTC.